This entry is about one T cell receptor beta chain. Germline CDR1 SGHRS, CDR2 YFSETQ. The junction had 4 bases not matched to a gene; V was cut back by 3 bases and J by 0 bases. This CDR3 spans 17 amino acids. This sample is drawn from a study of blood T cell repertoires in COVID-19. Study information: There were acute and convalescent COVID-19 samples, and they came from the United States, Italy and Spain.

Clinical history as reported by participants underpinned cohort assignment. Original data processing: From reference gene primer amplification, estimates of nucleated cell counts were derived. Generated by immunoSEQ multiplex PCR, the TCRdb table keeps only in-frame clones and is missing some. That table gives V, J and clone size, and the DNA gave D and trimming. The top ten clones hold over 1.5% of a sample with hundreds of thousands of clones, 86% of them seen once. The genes are TRBV5-1 and TRBJ2-6, with 9 bases identical to TRBD1. Sample: PBMCs or T cells enriched from blood (not recorded which). The clonotype comes from a man aged 40-49 years who had recovered from COVID-19. CDR3 nucleotides: TGCGCCAGCAGCTCCGGACAGGGGAGCTCTGGGGCCAACGTCCTGACTTTC. It yields the protein CASSSGQGSSGANVLTF.